This note documents a single TCR beta chain sequence. No antigen is known for it. This entry is derived from a study of neoadjuvant anti-PD-1 for oral cavity cancer. The CDR3 is made up of 13 amino acids. Trimming removed 2 bases from V and 4 bases from J, with 9 bases in between. Germline V lookup: CDR1 SGHRS, CDR2 YFSETQ. PBMC libraries mostly used roughly 480 ng of input genomic DNA, with six replicates per sample. Clones were sequenced by immunoSEQ multiplex PCR, and TCRdb holds only the in-frame ones, with some missing. The table has around 12,000 clones, over 60% seen once. The patients had HPV-negative, locally advanced oral cavity squamous cell carcinoma. The study's findings and limits: Post-nivolumab, blood T cell clonality was significantly elevated in non-responders.

This TCR came from a person aged 40 to 85 with oral cavity squamous cell carcinoma. J is TRBJ1-1 and V is TRBV5-1; no clear D gene. The sample was PBMCs, taken before nivolumab (anti-PD-1) treatment. CDR3 sequence: CASSFLPSTEAFF. CDR3 nucleotides: TGCGCCAGCAGCTTTCTTCCAAGCACTGAAGCTTTCTTT.